The present T cell receptor beta chain was sequenced within a study of shared clonotypes between healthy human individuals. Study observations and caveats: Several donors held around 5% of naive CD4 clonotypes in common.

The test was conducted at deep level. TCRdb keeps only in-frame clones here, not all; method: immunoSEQ multiplex PCR. The sample lists about 1 million clones; around 74% were seen once. Germline V gene data show CDR1 as SGHTA and CDR2 as FQGNSA. The CDR3 has 11 amino acids. V dropped 5 bases and J dropped 2 bases, with 4 bases sitting between them. In the case of this clone: Antigen: not known. This may come from a read error, since a much larger clone is one base off. Other nucleotide sequences from this sample produce the same CDR3.

Every donor was a Caucasian adult from Nashville, Tennessee. A CD45RA+ naive subset and a CD45RA-negative memory subset were split from CD4+ cells. Material: memory CD4+ T cells sorted from blood. Subset described: CD45RA-negative fraction. The V and J genes are TRBV7-2 and TRBJ2-7, with D uncertain. The sequence came from a man younger than 35 in good health. The CDR3 coding sequence is TGTGCCAGCAGCCCAGCCTACGAGCAGTACTTC. Translated: CASSPAYEQYF. Variable domain in full (rest from reference TRBV7-2 and TRBJ2-7): GAGVSQSPSNKVTEKGKDVELRCDPISGHTALYWYRQSLGQGLEFLIYFQGNSAPDKSGLPSDRFSAERTGGSVSTLTIQRTQQEDSAVYLCASSPAYEQYFGPGTRLTVT.